A selection of T cell receptor beta chains follows, all from one sample in a study of T cells after yellow fever vaccination. TCRdb redid the calling of the 5' RACE reads with MiXCR, one entry per CDR3 protein. In the table there are 600,000 to 750,000 distinct CDR3 sequences, roughly 12% of which are singletons. The specimen comprised PBMCs, sampled on the day of the yellow fever booster vaccination. All receptors derive from a young man who received the YFV17D yellow fever vaccine. CDR3s include the opening cysteine and the closing phenylalanine or tryptophan. The D gene is left open where the match is weak. The size field is filled for only some rows; it gives once, few, many or a size class.

v_call	d_call	j_call	clone_size	cdr3_nt	cdr3_aa
TRBV27	NA	TRBJ2-2	few	TGTGCCAGCAGTTTATCGTCATCGCCCCTGAACACCGGGGAGCTGTTTTTT	CASSLSSSPLNTGELFF
TRBV6-5	TRBD2	TRBJ2-7	few	TGTGCCAGCAGTTACAGAGGGCGAGCGGGAGTCGACGAGCAGTACTTC	CASSYRGRAGVDEQYF
TRBV3-1	TRBD1	TRBJ2-1	many	TGTGCCAGCAGCCCTACAGGGGGCGGTTACAATGAGCAGTTCTTC	CASSPTGGGYNEQFF
TRBV29-1	NA	TRBJ2-3	many	TGCAGCGTTGAAAATTCGGGACACCTCCCTTCCACAGATACGCAGTATTTT	CSVENSGHLPSTDTQYF
TRBV7-2	NA	TRBJ2-5	many	TGTGCCAGCAGCTTACAACGCGAGACCCAGTACTTC	CASSLQRETQYF
TRBV7-8	NA	TRBJ2-1	few	TGTGCCAGCAGCTTAGTCTCACAGGGGAGGGATGAGCAGTTCTTC	CASSLVSQGRDEQFF
TRBV5-5	NA	TRBJ2-4	many	TGTGCCAGCAGTCCCGCCGGCAGGGAGAACATTCAGTACTTC	CASSPAGRENIQYF
TRBV19	NA	TRBJ1-5	few	TGTGCCAGTAGTCAACGACAGGATCGTCAGCCCCAGCATTTT	CASSQRQDRQPQHF
TRBV29-1	NA	TRBJ1-3	NA	TGCAGCGTTGAGGGGACGGGAAACACCATATATTTT	CSVEGTGNTIYF
TRBV19	NA	TRBJ1-1	few	TGTGCCAGTAGCCCAGGGCAGGGGCTAAGCACTGAAGCTTTCTTT	CASSPGQGLSTEAFF
TRBV5-4	TRBD2	TRBJ2-3	NA	TGTGCCAGCAGCTCCCTTAGCGGGAGGGGTGATACGCAGTATTTT	CASSSLSGRGDTQYF
TRBV3-1	NA	TRBJ2-5	few	TGTGCCAGCAGCCCAGGGGGAGGGGCCCTCCAAGAGACCCAGTACTTC	CASSPGGGALQETQYF
TRBV12-3/TRBV12-4	NA	TRBJ2-1	few	TGTGCCAGCAGCGGGCGGGTGTACAATGAGCAGTTCTTC	CASSGRVYNEQFF
TRBV29-1	NA	TRBJ2-2	NA	TGCAGCGCTGTCAGGGATACGAACACCGGGGAGCTGTTTTTT	CSAVRDTNTGELFF
TRBV4-3	NA	TRBJ1-1	NA	TGCGCCAGCAGCCAAGAAACAGGCACTGAAGCTTTCTTT	CASSQETGTEAFF
TRBV5-1	NA	TRBJ2-6	few	TGCGCCAGCAGAGAATCTGGGGCCAACGTCCTGACTTTC	CASRESGANVLTF
TRBV20-1	NA	TRBJ1-3	many	TGCAGTGCTAGAGATCCGAGGTACTCTGGAAACACCATATATTTT	CSARDPRYSGNTIYF
TRBV10-3	TRBD2	TRBJ2-2	NA	TGTGCCATCAGGGGGACTAGCGGGAGTGTTACCGGGGAGCTGTTTTTT	CAIRGTSGSVTGELFF